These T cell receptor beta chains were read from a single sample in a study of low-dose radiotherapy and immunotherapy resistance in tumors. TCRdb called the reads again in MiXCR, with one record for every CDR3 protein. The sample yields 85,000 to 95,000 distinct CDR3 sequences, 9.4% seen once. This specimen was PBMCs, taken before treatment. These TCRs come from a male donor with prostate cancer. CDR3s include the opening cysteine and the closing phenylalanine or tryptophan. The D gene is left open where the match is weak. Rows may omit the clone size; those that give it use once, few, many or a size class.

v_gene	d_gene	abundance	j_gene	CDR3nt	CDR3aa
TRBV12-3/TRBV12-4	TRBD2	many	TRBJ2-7	TGTGCCAGCAGTTTGGGGCGGGGGTGGGAGCAGTACTTC	CASSLGRGWEQYF
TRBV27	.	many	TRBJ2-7	TGTGCCAGCAGTACTCCATCCCGGGACAATCCTTACGAGCAGTACTTC	CASSTPSRDNPYEQYF
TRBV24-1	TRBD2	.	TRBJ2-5	TGTGCCACCAGTGGGCAACCAGGGACTAGCGGGAGCCAAGAGACCCAGTACTTC	CATSGQPGTSGSQETQYF
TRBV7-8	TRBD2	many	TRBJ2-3	TGTGCCAGCAGCTTGGGCACTAGCGGGATGACAGATACGCAGTATTTT	CASSLGTSGMTDTQYF
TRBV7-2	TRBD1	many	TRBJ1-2	TGTGCCAGCAGCTCCCCGACGACAGGGGGGCCCTATGGCTACACCTTC	CASSSPTTGGPYGYTF
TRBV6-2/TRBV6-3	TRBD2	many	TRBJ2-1	TGTGCCAGCAGCTCCGGGACTAGCTCCGGCAATGAGCAGTTCTTC	CASSSGTSSGNEQFF
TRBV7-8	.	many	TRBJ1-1	TGTGCCAGCAGCTTTGGAGGGAGGACTGAAGCTTTCTTT	CASSFGGRTEAFF
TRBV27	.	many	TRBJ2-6	TGTGCCAGCAGTCCACTCGAGATGTCTGGGGCCAACGTCCTGACTTTC	CASSPLEMSGANVLTF
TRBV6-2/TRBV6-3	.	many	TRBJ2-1	TGTGCCAGCACTCAGGGTGGAGCGAGCTCCTACAATGAGCAGTTCTTC	CASTQGGASSYNEQFF
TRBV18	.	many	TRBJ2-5	TGTGCCAGCTCACCATACCAAGAGACCCAGTACTTC	CASSPYQETQYF
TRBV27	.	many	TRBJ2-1	TGTGCCAGCAGTTTATCGGGACCCTTCTCAAGCTCCTACAATGAGCAGTTCTTC	CASSLSGPFSSSYNEQFF
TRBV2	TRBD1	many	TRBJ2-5	TGTGCCAGCAGCTCGGGACAGGGTGTAAAGACCCAGTACTTC	CASSSGQGVKTQYF
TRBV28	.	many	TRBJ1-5	TGTGCCAGCGGGGGATTTGCAAGTTCGAATCAGCCCCAGCATTTT	CASGGFASSNQPQHF
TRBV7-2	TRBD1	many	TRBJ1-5	TGTGCCAGCAGCTCCCGGACAGGGGGCAATCAGCCCCAGCATTTT	CASSSRTGGNQPQHF
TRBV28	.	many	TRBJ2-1	TGTGCCAGCAGTTCCCCTCCGGGTAAGATGTGGTCAAGGGTCTACAATGAGCAGTTCTTC	CASSSPPGKMWSRVYNEQFF
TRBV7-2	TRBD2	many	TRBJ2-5	TGTGCCAGCGCCGCTCTAGCGGGAGGAGAGACCCAGTACTTC	CASAALAGGETQYF
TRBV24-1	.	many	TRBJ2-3	TGTGCCACCAGTGACGCCGGGAGTAGCGACTTAGATACGCAGTATTTT	CATSDAGSSDLDTQYF
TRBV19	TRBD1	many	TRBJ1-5	TGTGCCAGTAGGCCGGACAGGGTGCGCAATCAGCCCCAGCATTTT	CASRPDRVRNQPQHF
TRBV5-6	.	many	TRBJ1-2	TGTGCCAGCAGCTCGACCGGGACTCGAGGCTACACCTTC	CASSSTGTRGYTF
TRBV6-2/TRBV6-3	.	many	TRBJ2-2	TGTGCCAGCAGCCGGACACTGAACACCGGGGAGCTGTTTTTT	CASSRTLNTGELFF
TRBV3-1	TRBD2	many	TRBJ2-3	TGTGCCAGCAGCCGACTAGCGGGAGGAACAGATACGCAGTATTTT	CASSRLAGGTDTQYF
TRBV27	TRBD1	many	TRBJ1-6	TGTGCCAGCAGGTCGACAGGGGGTTATAATTCACCCCTCCACTTT	CASRSTGGYNSPLHF
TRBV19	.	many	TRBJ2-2	TGTGCCAGTAGTGGCCTCGTAAGGGAGCTGTTTTTT	CASSGLVRELFF
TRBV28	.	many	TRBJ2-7	TGTGCCAGCTCGCTAGATTCGTACGAGCAGTACTTC	CASSLDSYEQYF
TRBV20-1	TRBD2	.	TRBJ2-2	TGCTGTGCCGAGACTAGCGGGACCGGGGAGCTGTTTTTT	CCAETSGTGELFF
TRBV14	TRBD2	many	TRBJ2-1	TGTGCCAGCAGCCAAATTAGCGGGAGTAATGAGCAGTTCTTC	CASSQISGSNEQFF
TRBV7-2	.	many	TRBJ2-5	TGTGCCAGCAGCTTAGACAGGTGGGGGACCCAGTACTTC	CASSLDRWGTQYF
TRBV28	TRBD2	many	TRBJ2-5	TGTGCCAGCAGTCCCATCCGGGACAGGACTAGCGGTATCGGAGGGGAGACCCAGTACTTC	CASSPIRDRTSGIGGETQYF
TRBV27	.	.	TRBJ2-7	TGTGCCAGCAAGTCTATAGAACGGTACGAGCAGTACTTC	CASKSIERYEQYF
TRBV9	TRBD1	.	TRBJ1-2	TGTGCCAGCAGCGATCAGGACAGGGGGTATGGCTACACCTTC	CASSDQDRGYGYTF
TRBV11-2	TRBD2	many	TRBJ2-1	TGTGCCAGCAGCTTAACGGGGTCTAGCGGGAGTACTGAGCAGTTCTTC	CASSLTGSSGSTEQFF
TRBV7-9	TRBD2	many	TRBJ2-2	TGTGCCAGCAGGCCCGGGACTAGTGCGCCCGGGGAGCTGTTTTTT	CASRPGTSAPGELFF
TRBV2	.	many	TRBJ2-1	TGTGCCAGCAGAGAGCAGGGCCTACCTGAGTACAGTAGGTCCTACAATGAGCAGTTCTTC	CASREQGLPEYSRSYNEQFF
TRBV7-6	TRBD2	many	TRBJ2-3	TGTGCCAGCAGCTTGGGGCCGGGACTAGCGGAGAAAATCACAGATACGCAGTATTTT	CASSLGPGLAEKITDTQYF
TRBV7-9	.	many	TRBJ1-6	TGTGCCAGCAGCCCCCCTGGTACAGGATCTTCACCCCTCCACTTT	CASSPPGTGSSPLHF
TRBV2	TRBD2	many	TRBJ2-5	TGTGCGGGGGGGATTTTGGAGACCCAGTACTTC	CAGGILETQYF
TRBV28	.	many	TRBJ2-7	TGTGCCAGCAGTGGCGAGCAGTACTTC	CASSGEQYF
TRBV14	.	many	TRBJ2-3	TGTGCCAGCAGCCAGGGGCGGAGGTTCACAGATACGCAGTATTTT	CASSQGRRFTDTQYF
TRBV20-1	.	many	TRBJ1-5	TGCAGTGCTAGAGATCGAAGGGCAGGCCCGATTAGCAATCAGCCCCAGCATTTT	CSARDRRAGPISNQPQHF
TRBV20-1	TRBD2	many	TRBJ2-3	TGCAGTGCCCGACTAGCGGGAGCATCTAGCACAGATACGCAGTATTTT	CSARLAGASSTDTQYF
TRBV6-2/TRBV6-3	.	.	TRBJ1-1	TGTGCCAGCCACCGAGGTCGGAACACTGAAGCTTTCTTT	CASHRGRNTEAFF
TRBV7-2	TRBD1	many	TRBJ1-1	TGTGCCAGCAGTCGACAGGGGAACACTGAAGCTTTCTTT	CASSRQGNTEAFF
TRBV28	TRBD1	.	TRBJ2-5	TGTGCCGGCAAGACAGGGTTAAGAGAGACCCAGTACTTC	CAGKTGLRETQYF
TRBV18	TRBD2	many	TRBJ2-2	TGTGCCACACACGTCGGAGCGGGAACGAACACCGGGGAGCTGTTTTTT	CATHVGAGTNTGELFF
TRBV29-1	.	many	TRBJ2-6	TGCAGCGTGGGGGCCACGGGGGGGGCCAACGTCCTGACTTTC	CSVGATGGANVLTF
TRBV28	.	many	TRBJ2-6	TGTGCCAGCAGTTTATTGGGCTCTGGGGCCAACGTCCTGACTTTC	CASSLLGSGANVLTF
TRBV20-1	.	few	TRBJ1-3	TGCAGTGCTAGAGATTCGCGGCAGGCGGAGAACACCATATATTTT	CSARDSRQAENTIYF
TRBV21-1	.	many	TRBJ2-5	TGTGCCAGCAGCAAAGATAGGCCTGAAGAGACCCAGTACTTC	CASSKDRPEETQYF
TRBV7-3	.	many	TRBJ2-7	TGTGCCAGCAGCTTAGGGGGCGCGGGAGACAACGAGCAGTACTTC	CASSLGGAGDNEQYF
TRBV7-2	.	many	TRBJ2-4	TGTGCCAGCAGCCCGCGCTTCTTGGGAAACATTCAGTACTTC	CASSPRFLGNIQYF
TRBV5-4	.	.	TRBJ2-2	.	CASSLDRFGGPTTGELFFFFF
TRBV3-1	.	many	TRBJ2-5	TGTGCCAGCAGCCTTAGTATGGGGAAGACCCAGTACTTC	CASSLSMGKTQYF
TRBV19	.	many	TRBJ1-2	TGTGCCAGTAGAAATACAGGGAGCGGCTATGGCTACACCTTC	CASRNTGSGYGYTF
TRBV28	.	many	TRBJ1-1	TGTGCCAGCAGTGGAAGAACTGAAGCTTTCTTT	CASSGRTEAFF
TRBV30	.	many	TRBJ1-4	TGTGCCTGGAGAGGTAATGAAAAACTGTTTTTT	CAWRGNEKLFF
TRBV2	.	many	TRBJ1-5	TGTGCCAGCACGGGGTTTAGCAATCAGCCCCAGCATTTT	CASTGFSNQPQHF
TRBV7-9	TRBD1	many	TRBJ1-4	TGTGCCAGCAGCCCTCTCGGGACAGTTTCTAATGAAAAACTGTTTTTT	CASSPLGTVSNEKLFF
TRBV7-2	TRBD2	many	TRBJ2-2	TGTGCCAGCAGCTTAGGGGGAGGGCACACCGGGGAGCTGTTTTTT	CASSLGGGHTGELFF